Listed below are T cell receptor beta chains from one sample, sequenced in a study of T-cell reconstitution after alpha-beta-depleted transplantation in children. TCRdb re-analysed the PCR reads in MiXCR, keeping a single row per CDR3 protein. The profile shows 700,000 to 950,000 distinct CDR3 sequences, roughly 15% of them singletons. The sample in question was PBMCs, mostly from graft donor cells, obtained 360 days after TCRalphabeta/CD19-depleted stem cell transplant. The receptors shown here come from a male patient under 18 who had a stem cell transplant for acute lymphoblastic leukemia, so the T cells may come from the graft donor. CDR3s include the opening cysteine and the closing phenylalanine or tryptophan. D genes are given only for firm matches. Expanded clones are given a class, and other clones once, few, many or no size at all.

V,J,size,D,DNA,CDR3
TRBV20-1,TRBJ2-4,many,TRBD2,TGCAGTGCTAGTTTTGGAGCGGGAGGCTTTAACATTCAGTACTTC,CSASFGAGGFNIQYF
TRBV20-1,TRBJ1-3,few,-,TGCAGTGCTACGAGGACGGTGCCCTCTGGAAACACCATATATTTT,CSATRTVPSGNTIYF
TRBV29-1,TRBJ2-5,-,-,TGCAGCGTTGCGGGCCTTAAGGTCCAAGAGACCCAGTACTTC,CSVAGLKVQETQYF
TRBV9,TRBJ2-7,many,-,TGTGCCAGCAGCGTAGGTACGGATGGAGTGCAGTACTTC,CASSVGTDGVQYF
TRBV7-9,TRBJ2-7,many,-,TGTGCCAGCAGCACCGGGACAATCTACGAGCAGTACTTC,CASSTGTIYEQYF
TRBV7-6,TRBJ1-5,-,-,TGTGCCAGCAGCCCAGGGTGGGGGAGCAATCAGCCCCAGCATTTT,CASSPGWGSNQPQHF
TRBV5-1,TRBJ2-7,few,-,TGCGCCAGCAGCTTGGATTCGGGTCCTCTCTACGAGCAGTACTTC,CASSLDSGPLYEQYF
TRBV10-3,TRBJ2-5,few,TRBD2,TGTGCCATCACCCCGGGGGGCCAAGAGACCCAGTACTTC,CAITPGGQETQYF
TRBV28,TRBJ2-6,-,TRBD1,TGTGCCAGCAGTTTGGTGCAGGGGGCGGCTGGGGCCAACGTCCTGACTTTC,CASSLVQGAAGANVLTF
TRBV25-1,TRBJ2-1,-,-,TGTGCCAGCAGTGAGGGGAAGCGGGTCCTATACAATGAGCAGTTCTTC,CASSEGKRVLYNEQFF
TRBV9,TRBJ2-1,many,-,TGTGCCAGCAACTCTGGGAGTGGTAGTGAGCAGTTCTTC,CASNSGSGSEQFF
TRBV20-1,TRBJ1-5,-,-,TGCAGTGCCGAGGACGGCTCCAATCAGCCCCAGCATTTT,CSAEDGSNQPQHF
TRBV12-3/TRBV12-4,TRBJ2-7,many,-,TGTGCCAGCAGTTTATCAGGGGACCTTTACGAGCAGTACTTC,CASSLSGDLYEQYF
TRBV5-5,TRBJ2-6,-,-,TGTGCCAGCCGCTACCGGAGCAGGGCGGGGAGTGGGGCCAACGTCCTGACTTTC,CASRYRSRAGSGANVLTF
TRBV6-1,TRBJ2-1,few,-,TGTGCCAGCAGCCCGGGACCCCAATACCACAATGAGCAGTTCTTC,CASSPGPQYHNEQFF
TRBV10-1,TRBJ1-1,-,-,TGCGCCAGCAGGAGGACAGAGGACACTGAAGCTTTCTTT,CASRRTEDTEAFF
TRBV12-3/TRBV12-4,TRBJ1-4,many,-,TGTGCCAGCAGTTTTGGGGGAACTAATGAAAAACTGTTTTTT,CASSFGGTNEKLFF
TRBV4-1,TRBJ2-4,few,TRBD2,TGCGCCAGCAGACTAGCGGGATCGGAAAACATTCAGTACTTC,CASRLAGSENIQYF
TRBV5-1,TRBJ2-7,few,-,TGCGCCAGCAGCTTGTGGAGGGAGAAGAGCGAGCAGTACTTC,CASSLWREKSEQYF
TRBV7-3,TRBJ2-3,many,TRBD2,TGTGCCAGCAGCCTAGCGGGAGGTTGGAACACAGATACGCAGTATTTT,CASSLAGGWNTDTQYF
TRBV7-9,TRBJ1-5,few,-,TGTGCCAGCAGCTTCAGCGGCCAGCCCCAGCATTTT,CASSFSGQPQHF
TRBV15,TRBJ1-5,few,-,TGTGCCACCAGCAGAGTTCGTGGTCAGCCCCAGCATTTT,CATSRVRGQPQHF